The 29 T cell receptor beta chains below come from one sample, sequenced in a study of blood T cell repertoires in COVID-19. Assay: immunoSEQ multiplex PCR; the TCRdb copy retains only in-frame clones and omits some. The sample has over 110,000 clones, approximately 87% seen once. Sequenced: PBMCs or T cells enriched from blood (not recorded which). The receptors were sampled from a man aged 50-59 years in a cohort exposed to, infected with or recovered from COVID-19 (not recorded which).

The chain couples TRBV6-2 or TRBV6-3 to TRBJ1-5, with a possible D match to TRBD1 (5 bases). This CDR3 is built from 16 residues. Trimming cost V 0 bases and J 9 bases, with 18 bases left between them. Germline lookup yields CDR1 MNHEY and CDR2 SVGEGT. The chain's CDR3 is CASSYSGTGSNRPQHF. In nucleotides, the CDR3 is TGTGCCAGCAGTTACTCGGGGACCGGGAGCAATAGGCCCCAGCATTTT.

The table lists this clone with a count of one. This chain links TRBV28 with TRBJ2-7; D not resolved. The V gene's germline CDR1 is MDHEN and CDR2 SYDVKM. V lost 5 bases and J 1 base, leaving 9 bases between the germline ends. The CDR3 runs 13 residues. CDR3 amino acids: CASSLVQSYEQYF. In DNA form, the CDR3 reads TGTGCCAGCAGTCTCGTACAGTCCTACGAGCAGTACTTC.

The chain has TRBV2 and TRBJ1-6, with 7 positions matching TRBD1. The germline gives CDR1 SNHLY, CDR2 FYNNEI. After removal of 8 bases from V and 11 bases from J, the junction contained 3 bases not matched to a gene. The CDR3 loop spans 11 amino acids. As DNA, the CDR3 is TGTGCCAGCGGGGACAGCGCACCCCTCCACTTT. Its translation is CASGDSAPLHF.

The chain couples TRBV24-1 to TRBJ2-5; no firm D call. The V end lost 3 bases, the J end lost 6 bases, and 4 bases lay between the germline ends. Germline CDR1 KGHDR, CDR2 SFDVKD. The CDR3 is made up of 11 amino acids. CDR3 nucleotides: TGTGCCACCAGTGATCCTAAGACCCAGTACTTC. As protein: CATSDPKTQYF.

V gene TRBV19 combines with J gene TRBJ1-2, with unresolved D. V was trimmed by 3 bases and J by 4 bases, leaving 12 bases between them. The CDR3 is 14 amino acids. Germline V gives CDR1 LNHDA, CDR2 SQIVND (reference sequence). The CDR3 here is CASSIGEPFYGYTF. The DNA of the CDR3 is TGTGCCAGTAGTATCGGGGAACCCTTCTATGGCTACACCTTC.

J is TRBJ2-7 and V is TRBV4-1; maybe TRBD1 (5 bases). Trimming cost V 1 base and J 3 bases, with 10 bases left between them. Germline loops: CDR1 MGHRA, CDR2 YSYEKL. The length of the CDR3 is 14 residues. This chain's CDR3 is CASSQVQGGYEQYF. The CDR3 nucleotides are TGCGCCAGCAGCCAAGTCCAGGGTGGCTACGAGCAGTACTTC.

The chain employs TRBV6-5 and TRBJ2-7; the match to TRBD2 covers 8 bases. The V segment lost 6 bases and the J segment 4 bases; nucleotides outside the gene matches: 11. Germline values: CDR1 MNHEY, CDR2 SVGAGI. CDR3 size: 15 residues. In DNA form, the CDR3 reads TGTGCCAGCAGGCAGAGGGCTAGCGGGTATTACGAGCAGTACTTC. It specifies CASRQRASGYYEQYF.

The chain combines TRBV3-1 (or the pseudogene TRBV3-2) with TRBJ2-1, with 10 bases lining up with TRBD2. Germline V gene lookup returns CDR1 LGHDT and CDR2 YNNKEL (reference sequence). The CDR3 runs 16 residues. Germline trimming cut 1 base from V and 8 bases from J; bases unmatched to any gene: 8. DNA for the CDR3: TGTGCCAGCAGCCAAGGGCCTAGCGGGAGTGTCGATGAGCAGTTCTTC. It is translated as CASSQGPSGSVDEQFF.

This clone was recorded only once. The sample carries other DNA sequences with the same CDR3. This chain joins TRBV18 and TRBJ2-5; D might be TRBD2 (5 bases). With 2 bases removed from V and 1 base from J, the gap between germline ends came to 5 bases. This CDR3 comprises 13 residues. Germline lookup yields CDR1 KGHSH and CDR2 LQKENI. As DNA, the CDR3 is TGTGCCAGCTCACCAGGACTCCAAGAGACCCAGTACTTC. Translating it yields CASSPGLQETQYF.

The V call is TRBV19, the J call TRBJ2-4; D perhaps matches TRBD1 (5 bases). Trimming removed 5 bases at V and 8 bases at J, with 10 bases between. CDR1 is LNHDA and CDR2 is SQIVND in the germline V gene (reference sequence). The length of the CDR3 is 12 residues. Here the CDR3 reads CASSSQGYIQYF. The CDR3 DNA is TGTGCCAGTAGTTCTCAGGGTTACATTCAGTACTTC.

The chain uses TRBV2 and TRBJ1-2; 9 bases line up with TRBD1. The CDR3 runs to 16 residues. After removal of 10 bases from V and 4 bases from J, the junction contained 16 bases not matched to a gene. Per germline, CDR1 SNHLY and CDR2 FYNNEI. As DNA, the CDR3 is TGTGCCACCAGCAAGGGACAGGGAGAGTTCAGCTATGGCTACACCTTC. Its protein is CATSKGQGEFSYGYTF.

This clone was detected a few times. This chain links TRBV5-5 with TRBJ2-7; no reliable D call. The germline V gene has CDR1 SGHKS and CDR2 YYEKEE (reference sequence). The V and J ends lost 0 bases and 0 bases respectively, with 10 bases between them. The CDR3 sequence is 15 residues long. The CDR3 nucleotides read TGTGCCAGCAGCTTGGCCCTCGGAGACTCCTACGAGCAGTACTTC. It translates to CASSLALGDSYEQYF.

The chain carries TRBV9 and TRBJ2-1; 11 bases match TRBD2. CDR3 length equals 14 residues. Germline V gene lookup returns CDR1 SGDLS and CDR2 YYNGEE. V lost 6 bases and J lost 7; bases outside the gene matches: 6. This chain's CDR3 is CASTGLAGRNEQFF. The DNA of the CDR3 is TGTGCCAGCACCGGACTAGCGGGTAGGAATGAGCAGTTCTTC.

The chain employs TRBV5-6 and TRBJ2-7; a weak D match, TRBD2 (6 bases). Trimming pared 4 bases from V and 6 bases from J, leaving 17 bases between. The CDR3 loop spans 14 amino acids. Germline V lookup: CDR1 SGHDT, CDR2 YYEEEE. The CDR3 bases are TGTGCCAGCAGCCCGGGACCCTCGGGGGTCGAGCAGTACTTC. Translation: CASSPGPSGVEQYF.

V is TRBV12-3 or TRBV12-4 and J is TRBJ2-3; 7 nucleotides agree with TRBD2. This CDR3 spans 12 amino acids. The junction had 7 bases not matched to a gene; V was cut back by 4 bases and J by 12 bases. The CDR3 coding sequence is TGTGCCAGCAGTTCCCTAGCGGCTACCCAGTATTTT. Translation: CASSSLAATQYF.

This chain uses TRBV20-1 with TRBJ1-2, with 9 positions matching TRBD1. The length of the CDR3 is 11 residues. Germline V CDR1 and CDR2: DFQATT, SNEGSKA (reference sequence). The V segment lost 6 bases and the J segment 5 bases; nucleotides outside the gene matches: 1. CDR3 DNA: TGCAGTGCGGGACAGGGTTATGGCTACACCTTC. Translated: CSAGQGYGYTF.

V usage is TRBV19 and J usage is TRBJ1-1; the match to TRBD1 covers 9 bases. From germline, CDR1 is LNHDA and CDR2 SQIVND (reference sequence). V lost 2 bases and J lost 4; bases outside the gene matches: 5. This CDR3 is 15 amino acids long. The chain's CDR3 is CASSIIQGASTEAFF. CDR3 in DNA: TGTGCCAGTAGTATAATACAGGGGGCGAGCACTGAAGCTTTCTTT. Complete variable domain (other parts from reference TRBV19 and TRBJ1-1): DGGITQSPKYLFRKEGQNVTLSCEQNLNHDAMYWYRQDPGQGLRLIYYSQIVNDFQKGDIAEGYSVSREKKESFPLTVTSAQKNPTAFYLCASSIIQGASTEAFFGQGTRLTVV.

DNA of the CDR3: TGCAGCGTTGGTTTGGGCAGGGGGGTCACTGAAGCTTTCTTT. As protein: CSVGLGRGVTEAFF. The gene calls are TRBV29-1 and TRBJ1-1; 7 bases are a match to TRBD1. Trimming removed 4 bases from V and 4 bases from J; junction bases left unmatched: 9. The CDR3 is made up of 14 amino acids. The V gene's germline CDR1 is SQVTM and CDR2 ANQGSEA.

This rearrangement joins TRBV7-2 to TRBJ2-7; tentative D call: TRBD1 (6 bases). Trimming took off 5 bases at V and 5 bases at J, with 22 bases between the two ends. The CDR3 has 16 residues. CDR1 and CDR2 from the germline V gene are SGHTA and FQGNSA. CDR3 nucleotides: TGTGCCAGCAGCCCGGCTGGGGGCAGGGGAGCCCACGAGCAGTACTTC. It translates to CASSPAGGRGAHEQYF.

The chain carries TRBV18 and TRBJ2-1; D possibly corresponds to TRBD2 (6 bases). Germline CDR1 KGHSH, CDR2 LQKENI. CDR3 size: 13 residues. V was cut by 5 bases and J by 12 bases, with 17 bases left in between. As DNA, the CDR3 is TGTGCCAGCTCATCCCGTCAGACTAGAGGGCAGTTCTTC. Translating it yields CASSSRQTRGQFF.

CDR3 region: CASSSGGRGINEQFF. The CDR3 DNA reads TGTGCCAGCAGCTCTGGCGGCAGGGGGATCAATGAGCAGTTCTTC. The chain carries TRBV7-7 and TRBJ2-1; 7 bases map to TRBD1. Per germline, CDR1 SSHAT and CDR2 FNYEAQ (reference sequence). The ends lost 4 bases at V and 6 bases at J; junction bases unmatched: 9. The CDR3 sequence is 15 residues long.

CDR3 residues: CASSLYSASNQPQHF. The CDR3 DNA follows: TGTGCCAGCAGCTTGTATTCAGCGAGCAATCAGCCCCAGCATTTT. The chain has TRBV11-2 and TRBJ1-5; D not certain. With 3 bases removed from V and 1 base from J, the gap between germline ends came to 10 bases. From germline, CDR1 is SGHAT and CDR2 FQNNGV. The CDR3 sequence is 15 residues long.

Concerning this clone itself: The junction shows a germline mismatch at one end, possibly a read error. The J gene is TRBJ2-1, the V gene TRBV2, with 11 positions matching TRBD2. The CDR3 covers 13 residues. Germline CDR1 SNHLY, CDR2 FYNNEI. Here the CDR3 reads CASSEQIAGGLIF. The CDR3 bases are TGTGCCAGCAGCGAGCAAATAGCGGGAGGGTTAATCTTC.

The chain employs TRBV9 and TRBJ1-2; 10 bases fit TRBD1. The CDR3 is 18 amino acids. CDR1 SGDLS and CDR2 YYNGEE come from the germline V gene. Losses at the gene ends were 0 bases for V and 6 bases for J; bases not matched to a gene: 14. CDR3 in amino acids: CASSVGSGTGAKGNGYTF. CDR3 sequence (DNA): TGTGCCAGCAGCGTAGGTAGTGGGACAGGGGCGAAGGGGAATGGCTACACCTTC.

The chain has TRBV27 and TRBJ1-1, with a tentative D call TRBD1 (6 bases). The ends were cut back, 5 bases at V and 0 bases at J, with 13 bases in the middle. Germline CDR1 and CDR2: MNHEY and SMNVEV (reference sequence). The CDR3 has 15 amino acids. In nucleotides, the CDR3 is TGTGCCAGCAGTACCACGACAGGATTGAACACTGAAGCTTTCTTT. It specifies CASSTTTGLNTEAFF.

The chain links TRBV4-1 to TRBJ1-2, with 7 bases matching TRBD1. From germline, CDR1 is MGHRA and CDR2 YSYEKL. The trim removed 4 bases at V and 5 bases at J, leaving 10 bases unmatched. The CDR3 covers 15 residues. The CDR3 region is CASSPPTGTEYGYTF. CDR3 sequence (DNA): TGCGCCAGCAGCCCCCCCACCGGGACAGAATATGGCTACACCTTC.

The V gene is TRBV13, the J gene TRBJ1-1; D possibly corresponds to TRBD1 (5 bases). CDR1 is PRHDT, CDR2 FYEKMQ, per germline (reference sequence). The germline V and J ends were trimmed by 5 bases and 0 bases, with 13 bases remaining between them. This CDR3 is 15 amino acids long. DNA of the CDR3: TGTGCCAGCAGCACGGCGACAGCCATGAACACTGAAGCTTTCTTT. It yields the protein CASSTATAMNTEAFF.

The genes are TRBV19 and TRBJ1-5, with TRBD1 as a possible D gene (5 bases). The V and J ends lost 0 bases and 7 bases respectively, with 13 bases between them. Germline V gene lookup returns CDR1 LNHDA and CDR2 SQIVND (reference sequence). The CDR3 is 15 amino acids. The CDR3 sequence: CASSIDTGGRQPQHF. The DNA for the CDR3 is TGTGCCAGTAGTATAGACACGGGGGGTAGGCAGCCCCAGCATTTT. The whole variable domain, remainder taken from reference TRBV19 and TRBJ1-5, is DGGITQSPKYLFRKEGQNVTLSCEQNLNHDAMYWYRQDPGQGLRLIYYSQIVNDFQKGDIAEGYSVSREKKESFPLTVTSAQKNPTAFYLCASSIDTGGRQPQHFGDGTRLSIL.

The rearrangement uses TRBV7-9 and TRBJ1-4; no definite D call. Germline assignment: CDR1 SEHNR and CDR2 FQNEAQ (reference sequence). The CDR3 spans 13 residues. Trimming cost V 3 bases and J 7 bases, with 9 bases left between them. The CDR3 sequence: CASSFRESEKLFF. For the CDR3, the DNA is TGTGCCAGCAGCTTTAGGGAGAGTGAAAAACTGTTTTTT.